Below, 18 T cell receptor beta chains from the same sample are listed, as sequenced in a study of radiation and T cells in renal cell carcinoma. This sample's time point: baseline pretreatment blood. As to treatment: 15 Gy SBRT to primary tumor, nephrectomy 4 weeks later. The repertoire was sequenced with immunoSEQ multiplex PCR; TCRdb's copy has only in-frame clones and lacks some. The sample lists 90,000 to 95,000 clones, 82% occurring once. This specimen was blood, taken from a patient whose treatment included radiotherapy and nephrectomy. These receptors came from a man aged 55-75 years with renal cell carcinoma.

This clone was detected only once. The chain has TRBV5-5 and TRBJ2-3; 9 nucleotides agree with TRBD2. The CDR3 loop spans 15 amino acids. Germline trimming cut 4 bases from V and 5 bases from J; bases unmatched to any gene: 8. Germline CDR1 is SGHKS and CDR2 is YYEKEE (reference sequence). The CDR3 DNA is TGTGCCAGCAGCGATAGCGGGAGACGAATAGATACGCAGTATTTT. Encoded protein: CASSDSGRRIDTQYF.

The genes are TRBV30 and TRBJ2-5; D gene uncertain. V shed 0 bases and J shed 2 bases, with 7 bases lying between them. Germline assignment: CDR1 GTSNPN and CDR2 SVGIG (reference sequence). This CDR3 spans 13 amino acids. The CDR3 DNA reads TGTGCCTGGAGTGTCGGAAGGCAAGAGACCCAGTACTTC. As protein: CAWSVGRQETQYF.

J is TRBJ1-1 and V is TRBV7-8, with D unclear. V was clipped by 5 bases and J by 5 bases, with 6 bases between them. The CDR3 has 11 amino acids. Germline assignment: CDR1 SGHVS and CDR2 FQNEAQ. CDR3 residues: CASSADTEAFF. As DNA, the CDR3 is TGTGCCAGCAGCGCAGATACTGAAGCTTTCTTT.

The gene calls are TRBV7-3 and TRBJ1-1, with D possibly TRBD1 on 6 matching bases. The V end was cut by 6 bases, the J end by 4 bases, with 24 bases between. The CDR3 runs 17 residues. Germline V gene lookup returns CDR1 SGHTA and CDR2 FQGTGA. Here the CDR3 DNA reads TGTGCCAGCAGTTTATCCCCTGTGGGGGGCTTGAGCACTGAAGCTTTCTTT. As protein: CASSLSPVGGLSTEAFF.

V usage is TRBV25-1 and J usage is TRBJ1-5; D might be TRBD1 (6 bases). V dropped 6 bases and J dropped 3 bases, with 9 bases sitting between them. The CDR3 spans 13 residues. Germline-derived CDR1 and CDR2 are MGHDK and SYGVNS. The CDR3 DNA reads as TGTGCCAGCAGACAGGGAAACAATCAGCCCCAGCATTTT. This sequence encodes CASRQGNNQPQHF.

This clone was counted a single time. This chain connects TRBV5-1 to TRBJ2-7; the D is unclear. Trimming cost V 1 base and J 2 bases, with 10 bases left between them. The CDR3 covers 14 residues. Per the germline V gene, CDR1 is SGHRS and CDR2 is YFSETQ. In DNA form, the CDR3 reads TGCGCCAGCAGCTTGAATCCAGGTGCCTACGAGCAGTACTTC. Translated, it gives CASSLNPGAYEQYF.

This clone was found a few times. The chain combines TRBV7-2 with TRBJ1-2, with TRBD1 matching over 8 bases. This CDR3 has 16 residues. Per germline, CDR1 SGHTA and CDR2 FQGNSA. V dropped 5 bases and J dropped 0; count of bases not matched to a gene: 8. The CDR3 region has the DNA TGTGCCAGCAGCCCGGACAGGGAACGGACTAACTATGGCTACACCTTC. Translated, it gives CASSPDRERTNYGYTF.

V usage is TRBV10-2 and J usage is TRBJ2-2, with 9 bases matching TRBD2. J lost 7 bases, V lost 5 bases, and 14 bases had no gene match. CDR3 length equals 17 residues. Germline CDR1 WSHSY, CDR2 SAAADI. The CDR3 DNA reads TGCGCCAGCAGTCCTCAGTTAGCGGGAGTGTCTATCGGGGAGCTGTTTTTT. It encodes CASSPQLAGVSIGELFF.

CDR3 coding DNA: TGTGCCAGTAGTCTTATCCAGGGGGATACGCAGTATTTT. Translation: CASSLIQGDTQYF. The J gene is TRBJ2-3, the V gene TRBV19; D is possibly TRBD1 (6 bases). The germline V gene encodes CDR1 LNHDA and CDR2 SQIVND (reference sequence). The CDR3 has 13 amino acids. V was cut by 5 bases and J by 6 bases, with 12 bases left in between.

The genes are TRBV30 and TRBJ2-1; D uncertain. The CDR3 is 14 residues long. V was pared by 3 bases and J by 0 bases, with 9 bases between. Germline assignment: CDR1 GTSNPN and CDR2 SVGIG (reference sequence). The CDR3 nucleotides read TGTGCCTGGAGCTCGATAAGCTCCTACAATGAGCAGTTCTTC. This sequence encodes CAWSSISSYNEQFF.

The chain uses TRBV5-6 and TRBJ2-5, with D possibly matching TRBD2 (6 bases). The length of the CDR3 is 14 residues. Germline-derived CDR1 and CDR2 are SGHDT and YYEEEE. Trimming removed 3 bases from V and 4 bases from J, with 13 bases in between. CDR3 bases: TGTGCCAGCAGCTCTACGGGACTGATAGAGACCCAGTACTTC. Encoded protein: CASSSTGLIETQYF.

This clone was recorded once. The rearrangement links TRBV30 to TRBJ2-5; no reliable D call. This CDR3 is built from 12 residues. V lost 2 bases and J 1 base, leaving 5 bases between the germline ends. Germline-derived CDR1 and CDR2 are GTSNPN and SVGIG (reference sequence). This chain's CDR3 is CAWSNLQETQYF. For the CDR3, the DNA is TGTGCCTGGAGTAACCTCCAAGAGACCCAGTACTTC.

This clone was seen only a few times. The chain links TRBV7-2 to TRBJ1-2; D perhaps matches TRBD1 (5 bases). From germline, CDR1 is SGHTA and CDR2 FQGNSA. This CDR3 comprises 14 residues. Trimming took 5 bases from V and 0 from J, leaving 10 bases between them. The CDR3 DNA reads TGTGCCAGCAGCCCACAGGTTTCTAACTATGGCTACACCTTC. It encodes CASSPQVSNYGYTF. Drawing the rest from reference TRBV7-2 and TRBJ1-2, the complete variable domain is GAGVSQSPSNKVTEKGKDVELRCDPISGHTALYWYRQSLGQGLEFLIYFQGNSAPDKSGLPSDRFSAERTGGSVSTLTIQRTQQEDSAVYLCASSPQVSNYGYTFGSGTRLTVV.

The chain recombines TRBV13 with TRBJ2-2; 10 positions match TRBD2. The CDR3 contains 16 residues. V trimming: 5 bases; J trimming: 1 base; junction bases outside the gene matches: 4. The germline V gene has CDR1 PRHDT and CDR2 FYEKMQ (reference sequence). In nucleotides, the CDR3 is TGTGCCAGCAGCCGCAGACTAGCGGGGAACACCGGGGAGCTGTTTTTT. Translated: CASSRRLAGNTGELFF.

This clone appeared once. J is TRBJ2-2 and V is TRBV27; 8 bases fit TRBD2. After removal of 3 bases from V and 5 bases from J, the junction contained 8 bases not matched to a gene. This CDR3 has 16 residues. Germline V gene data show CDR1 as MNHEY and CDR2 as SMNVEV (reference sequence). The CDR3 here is CASSFAPGGQTGELFF. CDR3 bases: TGTGCCAGCAGTTTCGCTCCGGGAGGGCAAACCGGGGAGCTGTTTTTT.

The CDR3 is CASSPTKSPGTGNGYTF. CDR3 nucleotide sequence: TGTGCCAGCAGTCCGACCAAATCTCCCGGGACAGGGAATGGCTACACCTTC. The chain employs TRBV27 and TRBJ1-2; 9 positions agree with TRBD1. This CDR3 comprises 17 residues. V gave up 5 bases and J gave up 6 bases; unmatched junction bases: 16. Germline CDR1 and CDR2: MNHEY and SMNVEV (reference sequence).

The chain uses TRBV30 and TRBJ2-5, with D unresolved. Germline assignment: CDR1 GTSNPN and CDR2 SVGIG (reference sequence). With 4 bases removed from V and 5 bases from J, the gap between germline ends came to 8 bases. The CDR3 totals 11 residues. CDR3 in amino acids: CAWTNRETQYF. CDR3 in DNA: TGTGCCTGGACCAATAGGGAGACCCAGTACTTC.

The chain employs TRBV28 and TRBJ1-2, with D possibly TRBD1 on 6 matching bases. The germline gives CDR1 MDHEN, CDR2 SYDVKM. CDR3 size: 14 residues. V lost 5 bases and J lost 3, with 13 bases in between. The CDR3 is CASSLPGTHYGYTF. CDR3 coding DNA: TGTGCCAGCAGTCTCCCTGGGACACACTATGGCTACACCTTC.